This T cell receptor beta chain comes out of a study of cytomegalovirus exposure and HLA in healthy donors. Study results and caveats: In vitro checks showed that a few CMV-associated chains really do target CMV antigens.

V lost 2 bases, J lost 3 bases, and 8 bases lay in between. Germline lookup yields CDR1 SGHTA and CDR2 FQGNSA. This CDR3 region has 14 residues. A word on this clone: Its cognate antigen is unknown.

Vbeta (60) and Jbeta (13) primers were used in the PCR. The repertoire was sequenced with immunoSEQ multiplex PCR; TCRdb's copy has only in-frame clones and lacks some. The top ten hold less than 15% of the sample, which has about 160,000 clones, roughly 81% seen once. The chain is built from TRBV7-2 and TRBJ2-1, with unresolved D. The sample comprised PBMCs. This receptor was taken from a woman between 50 and 59 years old in good health and CMV-seronegative. Written as DNA, the CDR3 is TGTGCCAGCAGCTTAAAGACTCTCTACAATGAGCAGTTCTTC. Encoded protein: CASSLKTLYNEQFF.